This TCR beta chain appears in the sequencing data of a study of blood T cell repertoires in COVID-19. Study at large: Recovery meant two consecutive negative NP/OP PCR tests, professional clearance, or resolved symptoms.

Data came from immunoSEQ multiplex PCR; TCRdb stores just in-frame clones and leaves some out. The sample consists of some 330,000 clones, approximately 87% of them appearing once. CDR3 length: 17 amino acids. V was pared by 1 base and J by 0 bases, with 14 bases between. Germline assignment: CDR1 MGHRA and CDR2 YSYEKL. This clonotype originated in a man aged 40-49 years in a cohort exposed to, infected with or recovered from COVID-19 (not recorded which). This chain connects TRBV4-1 to TRBJ2-3; D is possibly TRBD2 (6 bases). Sequenced input: PBMCs or T cells enriched from blood (not recorded which). CDR3 DNA sequence: TGCGCCAGCAGCCAAGCTTATGGCGGGAAGAGCACAGATACGCAGTATTTT. It specifies CASSQAYGGKSTDTQYF.